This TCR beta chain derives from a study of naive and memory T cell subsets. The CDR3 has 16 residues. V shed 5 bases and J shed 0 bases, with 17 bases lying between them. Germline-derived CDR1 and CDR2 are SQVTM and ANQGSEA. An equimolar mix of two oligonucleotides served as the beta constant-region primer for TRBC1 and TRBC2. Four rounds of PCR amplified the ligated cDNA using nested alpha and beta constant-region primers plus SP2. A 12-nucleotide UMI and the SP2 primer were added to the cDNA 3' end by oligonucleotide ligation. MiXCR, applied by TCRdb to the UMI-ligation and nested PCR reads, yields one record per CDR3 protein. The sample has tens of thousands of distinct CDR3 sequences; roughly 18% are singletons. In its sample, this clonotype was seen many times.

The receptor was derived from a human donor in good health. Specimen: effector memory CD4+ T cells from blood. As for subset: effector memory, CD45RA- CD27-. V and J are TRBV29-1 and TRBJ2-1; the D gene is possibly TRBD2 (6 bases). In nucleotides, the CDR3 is TGCAGCGTTCGCGAGTTAGCGGACCTCTCCTACAATGAGCAGTTCTTC. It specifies CSVRELADLSYNEQFF.